These T cell receptor beta chains were read from a single sample in a study of blood T cell repertoires in COVID-19. Generated by immunoSEQ multiplex PCR, the TCRdb table keeps only in-frame clones and is missing some. This sample has 200,000 to 250,000 clones; 86% occur once, and the top ten carry around 12%. Sequenced input: peripheral blood. The receptors were gathered from an elderly man with acute or convalescent COVID-19. Each CDR3 is given with its conserved first and last residue. Fields, in order: V gene, J gene, D gene, clone size, CDR3 protein, CDR3 DNA. A D gene is named only where the DNA matches it firmly. Rows may omit the clone size; those that give it use once, few, many or a size class.

TRBV5-1,TRBJ2-1,TRBD2,.,CASSLGLAGGVYNEQFF,TGCGCCAGCAGCTTGGGGCTAGCGGGTGGGGTCTACAATGAGCAGTTCTTC
TRBV6-1,TRBJ1-5,TRBD1,.,CASSEMGQGSGQPQHF,TGTGCCAGCAGTGAAATGGGACAGGGGTCCGGGCAGCCCCAGCATTTT
TRBV19,TRBJ2-1,TRBD2,once,CASSSRGGGIHEQFF,TGTGCCAGTAGTAGTCGGGGCGGGGGGATCCATGAGCAGTTCTTC
TRBV9,TRBJ2-5,.,.,CASSVARGETQYF,TGTGCCAGCAGCGTAGCGAGGGGGGAGACCCAGTACTTC
TRBV28,TRBJ2-2,TRBD2,.,CASSLAGVSANTGELFF,TGTGCCAGCAGTTTGGCGGGAGTCTCCGCGAACACCGGGGAGCTGTTTTTT
TRBV6-2/TRBV6-3,TRBJ2-4,TRBD1,.,CASSPTGNKNIQYF,TGTGCCAGCAGCCCGACAGGGAACAAAAACATTCAGTACTTC
TRBV10-3,TRBJ1-2,TRBD1,once,CAISPGQGDLPVGYTF,TGTGCCATCAGCCCGGGACAGGGCGACCTCCCGGTGGGCTACACCTTC
TRBV6-5,TRBJ2-7,.,few,CASSGLGSYEQYF,TGTGCCAGCAGCGGACTCGGCTCCTACGAGCAGTACTTC
TRBV5-4,TRBJ2-7,TRBD1,.,CASQNRGTGVAYEQYF,TGTGCCAGCCAAAACCGTGGTACAGGGGTAGCCTACGAGCAGTACTTC
TRBV7-9,TRBJ2-1,TRBD2,.,CASSLAGGNEQFF,TGTGCCAGCAGCTTAGCGGGAGGGAATGAGCAGTTCTTC
TRBV21-1,TRBJ2-1,.,.,CASISGEYNEQFF,TGTGCCAGCATTTCGGGGGAGTACAATGAGCAGTTCTTC
TRBV18,TRBJ1-2,TRBD1,.,CASSPGTGANYGYTF,TGTGCCAGCTCACCCGGGACAGGGGCAAACTATGGCTACACCTTC
TRBV7-9,TRBJ2-3,.,once,CASSLVASTDTQYF,TGTGCCAGCAGCTTAGTAGCGAGCACAGATACGCAGTATTTT
TRBV28,TRBJ2-3,.,.,CASSRAGSTDTQYF,TGTGCCAGCAGTCGTGCGGGGTCCACAGATACGCAGTATTTT
TRBV6-1,TRBJ1-2,.,.,CASSDTAAGNYGYTF,TGTGCCAGCAGTGACACTGCCGCGGGAAACTATGGCTACACCTTC
TRBV28,TRBJ2-3,TRBD1,.,CASRTGTGTQYF,TGTGCCAGCAGAACCGGGACAGGTACGCAGTATTTT
TRBV6-5,TRBJ1-4,.,.,CASVTGLREKLFF,TGTGCCAGCGTGACAGGCCTGCGGGAAAAACTGTTTTTT
TRBV29-1,TRBJ2-3,TRBD2,.,CSVLSAGGGGGTQYF,TGCAGCGTTCTATCAGCGGGAGGCGGGGGGGGTACGCAGTATTTT
TRBV28,TRBJ1-2,.,.,CASRSAGQNNRYGYTF,TGTGCCAGCAGGTCAGCCGGACAGAATAACCGCTATGGCTACACCTTC
TRBV7-3,TRBJ2-1,TRBD2,.,CASSPTSGIPNEQFF,TGTGCCAGCAGCCCTACTAGCGGGATTCCCAATGAGCAGTTCTTC
TRBV28,TRBJ2-7,.,few,CATSLSGPSYEQYF,TGTGCCACCTCCCTTAGCGGACCCTCCTACGAGCAGTACTTC
TRBV7-2,TRBJ1-2,.,.,CASSPLAGGYTF,TGTGCCAGCAGCCCATTAGCTGGAGGCTACACCTTC
TRBV6-2/TRBV6-3,TRBJ1-1,.,.,CASSYAGNTEAFF,TGTGCCAGCAGTTACGCCGGGAACACTGAAGCTTTCTTT
TRBV24-1,TRBJ2-3,.,.,CATKRTPEDLEDTQYF,TGTGCCACCAAGAGAACACCTGAAGACTTAGAGGATACGCAGTATTTT
TRBV6-1,TRBJ2-3,TRBD1,.,CASSEQVTGKDTQYF,TGTGCCAGCAGTGAACAAGTGACAGGGAAAGATACGCAGTATTTT
TRBV3-1/TRBV3-2,TRBJ1-3,.,.,CASSQTRGGRVDF,TGTGCCAGCAGCCAAACCCGGGGTGGAAGAGTCGATTTT
TRBV7-3,TRBJ2-1,TRBD2,.,CASSSRLAGEYNEQFF,TGTGCCAGCAGCTCAAGACTAGCGGGAGAATACAATGAGCAGTTCTTC
TRBV15,TRBJ1-1,.,.,CATSTQGTEAFF,TGTGCCACCAGCACCCAGGGCACTGAAGCTTTCTTT
TRBV7-2,TRBJ1-2,TRBD1,.,CASSLTSRLDREYGYTF,TGTGCCAGCAGCTTGACAAGTAGGTTGGACAGGGAATATGGCTACACCTTC
TRBV5-4,TRBJ1-2,TRBD1,once,CASSSSGTGNYGYTF,TGTGCCAGCAGCTCTTCCGGGACAGGGAACTATGGCTACACCTTC
TRBV24-1,TRBJ1-4,.,.,CATSDPAGGATNEKLFF,TGTGCCACCAGTGACCCCGCGGGCGGTGCAACTAATGAAAAACTGTTTTTT
TRBV5-5,TRBJ1-2,TRBD1,.,CASSATGALNYGYTF,TGTGCCAGCAGCGCAACAGGGGCACTTAACTATGGCTACACCTTC
TRBV5-1,TRBJ1-2,TRBD1,.,CASSFEGDRENYGYTF,TGCGCCAGCAGCTTCGAGGGGGACAGGGAGAACTATGGCTACACCTTC
TRBV9,TRBJ1-6,.,once,CASSERTNYNSPLHF,TGTGCCAGCAGCGAACGGACAAATTATAATTCACCCCTCCACTTT
TRBV7-8,TRBJ1-4,.,.,CASSSTKAGSTNEKLFF,TGTGCCAGCAGCTCTACCAAGGCAGGGTCAACTAATGAAAAACTGTTTTTT
TRBV27,TRBJ2-2,.,.,CASSLNGGELFF,TGTGCCAGCAGTTTAAACGGCGGGGAGCTGTTTTTT
TRBV5-4,TRBJ2-7,TRBD1,.,CASSADRGGFYEQYF,TGTGCCAGCAGCGCGGACAGGGGAGGATTCTACGAGCAGTACTTC
TRBV3-1/TRBV3-2,TRBJ2-5,TRBD2,.,CASSLLRGEAQYF,TGTGCCAGCAGCCTTTTGCGGGGGGAGGCCCAGTACTTC
TRBV6-2/TRBV6-3,TRBJ1-2,.,.,CASSLPQGLRGYTF,TGTGCCAGCAGCCTCCCCCAGGGGCTACGGGGCTACACCTTC
TRBV5-4,TRBJ1-2,TRBD1,.,CASSLDRGGDGYTF,TGTGCCAGCAGCCTCGACAGGGGAGGAGATGGCTACACCTTC
TRBV7-9,TRBJ2-5,TRBD2,.,CASSLVSGGETQYF,TGTGCCAGCAGCTTAGTAAGCGGGGGGGAGACCCAGTACTTC
TRBV15,TRBJ1-3,TRBD1,once,CATSRAGQGGNTIYF,TGTGCCACCAGCAGAGCGGGACAGGGCGGAAACACCATATATTTT
TRBV28,TRBJ1-4,TRBD1,.,CASSVKTGYNEKLFF,TGTGCCAGCAGTGTGAAGACAGGGTATAATGAAAAACTGTTTTTT
TRBV5-1,TRBJ2-1,.,.,CASSAGSSGNEQFF,TGCGCCAGCAGCGCCGGGAGTTCGGGCAATGAGCAGTTCTTC
TRBV24-1,TRBJ2-2,.,.,CATSDRQRDTGELFF,TGTGCCACCAGTGATCGACAGAGAGACACCGGGGAGCTGTTTTTT
TRBV18,TRBJ1-6,TRBD1,few,CASSGTVNSPLHF,TGTGCCAGCTCTGGGACAGTAAATTCACCCCTCCACTTT
TRBV4-1,TRBJ2-4,.,once,CASSQDPGRQTQYF,TGCGCCAGCAGCCAAGATCCCGGGAGACAAACGCAGTACTTC
TRBV10-3,TRBJ2-1,.,.,CAIRDTSYNEQFF,TGTGCCATCCGGGATACCTCCTACAATGAGCAGTTCTTC
TRBV7-8,TRBJ2-2,.,.,CASTSSGGSTGELFF,TGTGCCAGCACCTCCTCTGGGGGGAGCACCGGGGAGCTGTTTTTT
TRBV19,TRBJ1-1,.,.,CASSRVLAQMNTEAFF,TGTGCCAGTAGTAGAGTCCTCGCACAGATGAACACTGAAGCTTTCTTT
TRBV4-2,TRBJ2-2,TRBD2,.,CASSRLAGGGDTGELFF,TGTGCCAGCAGCCGACTAGCGGGAGGAGGCGACACCGGGGAGCTGTTTTTT
TRBV7-2,TRBJ2-7,TRBD1,.,CASSFSGQGNYEQYF,TGTGCCAGCAGCTTCTCGGGACAGGGGAATTACGAGCAGTACTTC
TRBV5-4,TRBJ2-5,TRBD2,.,CASSQGTSGGAGETQYF,TGTGCCAGCAGCCAGGGGACTAGCGGGGGGGCCGGGGAGACCCAGTACTTC
TRBV5-5,TRBJ2-1,TRBD2,.,CASSFLAREGSYNEQFF,TGTGCCAGCAGCTTCCTAGCTAGGGAGGGGTCCTACAATGAGCAGTTCTTC
TRBV11-3,TRBJ2-7,.,.,CASSLAPSYEQYF,TGTGCCAGCAGCTTAGCCCCTTCCTACGAGCAGTACTTC
TRBV2,TRBJ1-1,.,.,CASSASGNTEAFF,TGTGCCAGCAGTGCGTCGGGGAACACTGAAGCTTTCTTT
TRBV7-3,TRBJ1-2,TRBD1,once,CASSTGSSGGGYTF,TGTGCCAGTTCAACAGGGTCCTCAGGGGGAGGCTACACCTTC